The 29 T cell receptor beta chains below all came from one sample that was sequenced in a study of T cell responses to AZD1222 COVID-19 vaccine. Generated by immunoSEQ multiplex PCR, the TCRdb table keeps only in-frame clones and is missing some. The sample yields approximately 130,000 clones, roughly 87% seen once. The input for sequencing was peripheral blood, taken 28 days after the second AZD1222 dose. Every receptor here comes from an adult who received the AZD1222 COVID-19 vaccine.

The rearrangement uses TRBV11-3 and TRBJ2-7, with TRBD1 as a possible D gene (6 bases). CDR1 is SGHNT, CDR2 YENEEA, per germline. V gave up 5 bases and J gave up 5 bases, with 13 bases separating them. This CDR3 is 13 amino acids long. CDR3 nucleotides: TGTGCCAGCAGCGGGGGCCAGGGAGACGAGCAGTACTTC. Its translation: CASSGGQGDEQYF.

The chain carries TRBV7-2 and TRBJ1-1; D gene unclear. This CDR3 contains 13 residues. V was pared by 5 bases and J by 5 bases, with 12 bases between. Germline CDR1 SGHTA, CDR2 FQGNSA. CDR3 protein: CASSAGVGTEAFF. The DNA of the CDR3 is TGTGCCAGCAGCGCCGGGGTCGGGACTGAAGCTTTCTTT. Combining the CDR3 with reference TRBV7-2 and TRBJ1-1 gives the whole variable domain GAGVSQSPSNKVTEKGKDVELRCDPISGHTALYWYRQSLGQGLEFLIYFQGNSAPDKSGLPSDRFSAERTGGSVSTLTIQRTQQEDSAVYLCASSAGVGTEAFFGQGTRLTVV.

In DNA, the CDR3 is TGTGCCAGTAGTACCATTTTCGGGGACCATCAGCCCCAGCATTTT. This translates into CASSTIFGDHQPQHF. The chain combines TRBV19 with TRBJ1-5, with a weak D call TRBD1 (5 bases). The CDR3 is 15 amino acids. Germline values: CDR1 LNHDA, CDR2 SQIVND (reference sequence). The V end lost 4 bases, the J end lost 5 bases, and 15 bases lay between the germline ends.

V usage is TRBV7-2 and J usage is TRBJ2-7, with TRBD1 matching over 10 bases. The J segment lost 6 bases and the V segment lost 4 bases, leaving 3 bases of the junction unmatched. This CDR3 spans 13 amino acids. Germline V gives CDR1 SGHTA, CDR2 FQGNSA. The CDR3 coding sequence is TGTGCCAGCAGCTCGACAGGGGGCCTCGAGCAGTACTTC. Protein product: CASSSTGGLEQYF.

The J gene is TRBJ1-6, the V gene TRBV2, with 9 bases identical to TRBD1. From germline, CDR1 is SNHLY and CDR2 FYNNEI. The CDR3 is 13 amino acids. V lost 6 bases and J lost 8; bases outside the gene matches: 2. Written as DNA, the CDR3 is TGTGCCAGCAGGGGACAGGGCGATTCACCCCTCCACTTT. Its translation: CASRGQGDSPLHF.

J is TRBJ2-1 and V is TRBV27; 12 nucleotides agree with TRBD1. J gave up 7 bases and V 5 bases, and 6 bases lay outside the gene matches. The length of the CDR3 is 15 residues. The V gene's germline CDR1 is MNHEY and CDR2 SMNVEV (reference sequence). For the CDR3, the DNA is TGTGCCAGCAGTCCTGGGACAGGGGGCTCGAATGAGCAGTTCTTC. Encoded protein: CASSPGTGGSNEQFF.

This chain joins TRBV4-1 and TRBJ1-3, with a possible D match to TRBD1 (6 bases). The V end lost 0 bases, the J end lost 4 bases, and 7 bases lay between the germline ends. Looked up from germline, CDR1 is MGHRA and CDR2 is YSYEKL. This CDR3 is 14 amino acids long. CDR3 residues: CASSQDGGGNTIYF. CDR3 nucleotides: TGCGCCAGCAGCCAAGATGGGGGCGGAAACACCATATATTTT.

This rearrangement joins TRBV27 to TRBJ1-2; 9 nucleotides align to TRBD1. The V and J ends lost 3 bases and 4 bases, in that order; junction bases with no gene match: 12. Germline-derived CDR1 and CDR2 are MNHEY and SMNVEV (reference sequence). The length of the CDR3 is 17 residues. The CDR3 region is CASSFLTGTGQFYGYTF. In DNA, the CDR3 is TGTGCCAGCAGTTTCTTGACCGGGACAGGGCAGTTCTATGGCTACACCTTC.

This sequence joins TRBV19 and TRBJ1-1; unclear D gene. V was cut by 3 bases and J by 4 bases, with 12 bases left in between. The CDR3 runs 14 residues. Germline CDR1 reads LNHDA; CDR2 reads SQIVND (reference sequence). CDR3 coding DNA: TGTGCCAGTAGTATCGTAACAGCGGGCACTGAAGCTTTCTTT. Its translation: CASSIVTAGTEAFF.

This chain connects TRBV5-3 to TRBJ2-4; 11 bases are a match to TRBD2. TRBV5-3 is placed among ORFs of uncertain function. The CDR3 runs 15 residues. Unmatched junction bases numbered 8, after V lost 9 bases and J lost 3 bases. In DNA, the CDR3 is TGTGCCATAGGAGGACTAGCGGGCTACAAAAACATTCAGTACTTC. Translated: CAIGGLAGYKNIQYF.

The table lists this clone with a count of one. The J gene is TRBJ2-1, the V gene TRBV3-1 (or the pseudogene TRBV3-2); D might be TRBD1 or TRBD2, each matching 6 bases. There are 14 residues in the CDR3. Germline V gene lookup returns CDR1 LGHDT and CDR2 YNNKEL (reference sequence). Trimming cost V 11 bases and J 0 bases, with 14 bases left between them. The CDR3 loop is CAGDGGRSYNEQFF. DNA of the CDR3: TGTGCCGGCGACGGGGGCCGCTCCTACAATGAGCAGTTCTTC.

V gene TRBV30 combines with J gene TRBJ2-5; 9 bases are shared with TRBD2. The V gene end was trimmed by 2 bases and the J gene end by 5 bases; junction bases not matched to a gene: 9. The CDR3 is made up of 15 amino acids. The germline V gene encodes CDR1 GTSNPN and CDR2 SVGIG (reference sequence). The DNA of the CDR3 is TGTGCCTGGAGTCCCGGCGGGGGGGCCCCCGAGACCCAGTACTTC. Its protein is CAWSPGGGAPETQYF.

This clone was found once. V and J are TRBV5-4 and TRBJ2-7; possible D gene TRBD2, 6 bases. Germline CDR1 reads SGHNT; CDR2 reads YYREEE (reference sequence). There are 15 residues in the CDR3. Trimming removed 4 bases at V and 2 bases at J, with 16 bases between. CDR3 sequence (DNA): TGTGCCAGCAGCCCGTCTGGCCGCGGGGCCTACGAGCAGTACTTC. The encoded protein is CASSPSGRGAYEQYF.

The rearrangement joins TRBV19 to TRBJ2-7; 7 positions match TRBD1. The CDR3 has 14 amino acids. Trimming removed 3 bases from V and 4 bases from J; junction bases left unmatched: 6. CDR1 and CDR2 from the germline V gene are LNHDA and SQIVND (reference sequence). CDR3 in amino acids: CASSMGPGGYEQYF. The CDR3 bases are TGTGCCAGTAGTATGGGGCCAGGGGGATACGAGCAGTACTTC.

As for this clone: Distinct nucleotide sequences in the sample also encode this CDR3. The rearrangement links TRBV30 to TRBJ1-5; perhaps TRBD1 as D (5 bases). The V end was cut by 3 bases, the J end by 4 bases, with 10 bases between. This CDR3 is 13 amino acids long. Germline V gene sequence: CDR1 GTSNPN, CDR2 SVGIG (reference sequence). The CDR3 protein is CAWSLGGNQPQHF. The CDR3 DNA reads as TGTGCCTGGAGCCTCGGGGGAAATCAGCCCCAGCATTTT. Filled out from reference TRBV30 and TRBJ1-5, the complete variable domain reads SQTIHQWPATLVQPVGSPLSLECTVEGTSNPNLYWYRQAAGRGLQLLFYSVGIGQISSEVPQNLSASRPQDRQFILSSKKLLLSDSGFYLCAWSLGGNQPQHFGDGTRLSIL.

The J gene is TRBJ2-3, the V gene TRBV30; TRBD1 matches 7 bases. The CDR3 contains 15 residues. The germline gives CDR1 GTSNPN, CDR2 SVGIG (reference sequence). J lost 1 base, V lost 2 bases, and 6 bases had no gene match. The CDR3 reads CAWSSRTGRTDTQYF. In nucleotides, the CDR3 is TGTGCCTGGAGTTCCCGGACAGGCCGCACAGATACGCAGTATTTT.

This clone was seen once. V is TRBV7-7 and J is TRBJ2-5; D perhaps matches TRBD1 (6 bases). Germline CDR1 and CDR2: SSHAT and FNYEAQ (reference sequence). This CDR3 spans 13 amino acids. V was clipped by 5 bases and J by 3 bases, with 10 bases between them. The CDR3 DNA sequence: TGTGCCAGCAGCCGAGGACAGAAAGAGACCCAGTACTTC. Translated: CASSRGQKETQYF.

V gene TRBV25-1 combines with J gene TRBJ2-1; the match to TRBD1 covers 9 bases. The trim removed 6 bases at V and 2 bases at J, leaving 5 bases unmatched. The CDR3 has 15 amino acids. Per the germline V gene, CDR1 is MGHDK and CDR2 is SYGVNS. CDR3 DNA sequence: TGTGCCAGCAGCTCGACAGGGGGTCCCTACAATGAGCAGTTCTTC. It translates to CASSSTGGPYNEQFF. The variable domain in full, with the rest retrieved from reference TRBV25-1 and TRBJ2-1, is EADIYQTPRYLVIGTGKKITLECSQTMGHDKMYWYQQDPGMELHLIHYSYGVNSTEKGDLSSESTVSRIRTEHFPLTLESARPSHTSQYLCASSSTGGPYNEQFFGPGTRLTVL.

This chain connects TRBV7-9 to TRBJ2-2; D is ambiguous. Germline assignment: CDR1 SEHNR and CDR2 FQNEAQ (reference sequence). This CDR3 spans 11 amino acids. V shed 6 bases and J shed 5 bases, with 4 bases lying between them. This chain's CDR3 is CASRSTGELFF. CDR3 DNA: TGTGCCAGCAGATCTACCGGGGAGCTGTTTTTT.

J is TRBJ1-1 and V is TRBV19, with D unresolved. V was shortened by 7 bases and J by 0 bases, with 9 bases between the two germline ends. There are 13 residues in the CDR3. Germline CDR1 LNHDA, CDR2 SQIVND (reference sequence). The CDR3 DNA follows: TGTGCCAGTAACGACCTTTTGAACACTGAAGCTTTCTTT. Protein: CASNDLLNTEAFF.

The chain carries TRBV7-9 and TRBJ2-3, with 12 bases lining up with TRBD2. Germline V gene sequence: CDR1 SEHNR, CDR2 FQNEAQ (reference sequence). CDR3 size: 18 residues. V gave up 2 bases and J gave up 0 bases; unmatched junction bases: 6. The CDR3: CASSLRGLAGYSTDTQYF. The CDR3 DNA sequence: TGTGCCAGCAGCTTACGAGGACTAGCGGGATATAGCACAGATACGCAGTATTTT.

The chain links TRBV23-1 to TRBJ2-5, with 14 positions matching TRBD2. TRBV23-1 is recorded as an ORF, its role being uncertain. Trimming removed 0 bases from V and 5 bases from J; junction bases left unmatched: 11. This CDR3 region has 19 residues. The CDR3 reads CASSQSWGLAGDQDETQYF. The CDR3 bases are TGCGCCAGCAGTCAATCGTGGGGACTAGCGGGGGATCAGGATGAGACCCAGTACTTC.

The chain employs TRBV7-9 and TRBJ1-2; D perhaps matches TRBD1 (6 bases). The CDR3 is made up of 16 amino acids. V was shortened by 5 bases and J by 4 bases, with 20 bases between the two germline ends. Per the germline V gene, CDR1 is SEHNR and CDR2 is FQNEAQ (reference sequence). This chain's CDR3 is CASSGFTLQGPYGYTF. In nucleotides, the CDR3 is TGTGCCAGCAGCGGATTCACGCTACAGGGCCCCTATGGCTACACCTTC.

This chain connects TRBV4-1 to TRBJ1-2, with a possible D match to TRBD1 (5 bases). This CDR3 has 15 residues. Trimming stripped 0 bases from V and 4 bases from J, with 12 bases between. Germline V lookup: CDR1 MGHRA, CDR2 YSYEKL. The CDR3 here is CASSQDPGMGYGYTF. The CDR3, as DNA: TGCGCCAGCAGCCAAGACCCAGGGATGGGCTATGGCTACACCTTC.

The chain combines TRBV6-4 with TRBJ2-2; D uncertain. V gave up 6 bases and J gave up 3 bases, with 17 bases separating them. The CDR3 runs to 16 residues. In germline, CDR1 is MRHNA, CDR2 SNTAGT. The DNA of the CDR3 is TGTGCCAGCAGCGCTCGGGCCACGTTAGACACCGGGGAGCTGTTTTTT. Amino acids: CASSARATLDTGELFF.

The J gene is TRBJ2-3, the V gene TRBV5-1, with 8 bases aligning to TRBD2. This CDR3 has 16 amino acids. Germline CDR1 SGHRS, CDR2 YFSETQ. After removal of 0 bases from V and 2 bases from J, the junction contained 5 bases not matched to a gene. Here the CDR3 DNA reads TGCGCCAGCAGCTTGGATCCGGGAGGGGACACAGATACGCAGTATTTT. The encoded protein is CASSLDPGGDTDTQYF. The entire variable domain, with the rest obtained from reference TRBV5-1 and TRBJ2-3, is as follows: KAGVTQTPRYLIKTRGQQVTLSCSPISGHRSVSWYQQTPGQGLQFLFEYFSETQRNKGNFPGRFSGRQFSNSRSEMNVSTLELGDSALYLCASSLDPGGDTDTQYFGPGTRLTVL.

V gene TRBV5-4 combines with J gene TRBJ2-7; D is undetermined. Deletions cut 4 bases from V and 4 bases from J, with 18 bases between. This CDR3 comprises 15 residues. Germline V gene sequence: CDR1 SGHNT, CDR2 YYREEE (reference sequence). CDR3 in amino acids: CASSPSRGEVYEQYF. CDR3 bases: TGTGCCAGCAGCCCCTCTCGAGGAGAAGTTTACGAGCAGTACTTC.

The chain joins TRBV29-1 to TRBJ2-7; D may be TRBD2 (6 bases). This CDR3 has 15 residues. CDR1 is SQVTM and CDR2 is ANQGSEA in the germline V gene. V gave up 6 bases and J gave up 2 bases, with 20 bases separating them. CDR3 nucleotide sequence: TGCAGCGTCGCAGGAGGGTTTTCAGGAGCCTACGAGCAGTACTTC. This gives the protein CSVAGGFSGAYEQYF.

This clone was seen once. The chain recombines TRBV3-1 (or the pseudogene TRBV3-2) with TRBJ2-2; D is ambiguous. This CDR3 has 14 amino acids. V was cut by 6 bases and J by 2 bases, with 10 bases left in between. Germline V gives CDR1 LGHDT, CDR2 YNNKEL (reference sequence). The CDR3, as DNA: TGTGCCAGCAGTTTACTCGGAAACACCGGGGAGCTGTTTTTT. Translation gives CASSLLGNTGELFF.